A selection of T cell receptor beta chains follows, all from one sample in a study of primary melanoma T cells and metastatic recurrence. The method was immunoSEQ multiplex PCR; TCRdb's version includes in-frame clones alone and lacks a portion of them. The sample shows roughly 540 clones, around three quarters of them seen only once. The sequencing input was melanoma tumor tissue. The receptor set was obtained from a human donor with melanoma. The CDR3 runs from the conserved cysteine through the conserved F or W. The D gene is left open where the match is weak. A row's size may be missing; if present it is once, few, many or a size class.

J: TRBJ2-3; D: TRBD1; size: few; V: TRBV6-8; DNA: TGTGCCAGCAGTGACGGGCAGGGGGCAGATACGCAGTATTTT; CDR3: CASSDGQGADTQYF
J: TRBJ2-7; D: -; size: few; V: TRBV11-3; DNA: TGTGCCAGCAGCTTGGTAACAGGGCCCTTCTACGAGCAGTACTTC; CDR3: CASSLVTGPFYEQYF
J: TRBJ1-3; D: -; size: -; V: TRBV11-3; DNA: TGTGCCAGCAGCCCGGAGACAGGCCGCTCTGGAAACACCATATATTTT; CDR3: CASSPETGRSGNTIYF
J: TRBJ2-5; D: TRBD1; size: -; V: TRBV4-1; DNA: TGCGCCAGCAGCCAAGCCGGGACAGGGCATGGGGAGACCCAGTACTTC; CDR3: CASSQAGTGHGETQYF
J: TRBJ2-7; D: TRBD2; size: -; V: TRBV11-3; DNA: TGTGCCAGCAGCTTAGAAGCGGGGCTGACTGAGCAGTACTTC; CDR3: CASSLEAGLTEQYF
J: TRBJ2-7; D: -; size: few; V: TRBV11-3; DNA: TGTGCCAGCACGCAGGCGGAATTCGCCTACGAGCAGTACTTC; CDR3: CASTQAEFAYEQYF
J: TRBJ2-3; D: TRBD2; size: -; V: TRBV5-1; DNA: TGCGCCAGCAGCCCACATGGGCGGCGGGGGGGCGTAGATACGCAGTATTTT; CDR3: CASSPHGRRGGVDTQYF
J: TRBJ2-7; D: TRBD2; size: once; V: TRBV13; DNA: TGTGCCAGCAGCTTAGGAGCGGGACCCGACGAGCAGTACTTC; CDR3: CASSLGAGPDEQYF
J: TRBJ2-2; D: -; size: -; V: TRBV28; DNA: TGTGCCAGCACGAGCTCGGGCGCGGGCACCGGGGAGCTGTTTTTT; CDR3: CASTSSGAGTGELFF
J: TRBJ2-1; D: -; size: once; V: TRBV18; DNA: TGTGCCAGCTCCCCGGGGGTTGGCTACAATGAGCAGTTCTTC; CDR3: CASSPGVGYNEQFF
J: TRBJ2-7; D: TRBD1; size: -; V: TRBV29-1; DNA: TGCAGCGTCGGGCAGGGGGAAACCTACGAGCAGTACTTC; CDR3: CSVGQGETYEQYF
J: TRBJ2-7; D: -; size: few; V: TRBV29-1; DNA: TGCAGCGTTGAAGATATGTACGAGCAGTACTTC; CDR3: CSVEDMYEQYF
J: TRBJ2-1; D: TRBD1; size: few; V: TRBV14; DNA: TGTGCCAGCAGCAACGCAGGACAGGGGTACAATGAGCAGTTCTTC; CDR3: CASSNAGQGYNEQFF
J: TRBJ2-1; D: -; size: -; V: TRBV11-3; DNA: TGTGCCAGCAGCTTAATGACCACCTCAAGCCACAATGAGCAGTTCTTC; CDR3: CASSLMTTSSHNEQFF
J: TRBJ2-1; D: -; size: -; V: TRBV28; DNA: TGTGCCAGCAGTCCCGGACTGATCGGAAGGGAGCAGTTCTTC; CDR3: CASSPGLIGREQFF
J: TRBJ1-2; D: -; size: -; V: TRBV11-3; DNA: TGTGCTAGCAGCCCAGGACAAGGACAGTACTATGGCTACACCTTC; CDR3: CASSPGQGQYYGYTF
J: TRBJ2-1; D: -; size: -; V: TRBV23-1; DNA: TGCGCCAGCAGCCAAAAACCCGCCTCCTACAATGAGCAGTTCTTC; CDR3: CASSQKPASYNEQFF
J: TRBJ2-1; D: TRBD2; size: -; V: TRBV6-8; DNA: TGTGCCAGCAGTATCGGCGGGGGGGCGGGTGATGAGCAGTTCTTC; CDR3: CASSIGGGAGDEQFF
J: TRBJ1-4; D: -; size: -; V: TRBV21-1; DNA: TGTGCCAGCAACTCTGGGGCTACTAATGAAAAACTGTTTTTT; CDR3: CASNSGATNEKLFF
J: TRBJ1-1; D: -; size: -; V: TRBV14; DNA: TGTGCCAGCAGCACCCAAGTAGGGGGCACTGAAGCTTTCTTT; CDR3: CASSTQVGGTEAFF
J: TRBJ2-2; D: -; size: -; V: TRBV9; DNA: TGTGCCAGCAGCGTAGCGGTCAACACCGGGGAGCTGTTTTTT; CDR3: CASSVAVNTGELFF
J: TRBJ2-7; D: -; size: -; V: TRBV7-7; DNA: TGTGCCAGCAGCTTGGGAGACAGCACCTACGAGCAGTACTTC; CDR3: CASSLGDSTYEQYF
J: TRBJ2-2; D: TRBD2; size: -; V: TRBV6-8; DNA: TGTGCCAGCAGAAGGGGACTAGCGGGAGCATGGGGGGAGCTGTTTTTT; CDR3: CASRRGLAGAWGELFF
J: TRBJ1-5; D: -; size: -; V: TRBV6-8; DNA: TGTGCCAGCAGCTCAAGTGGGGCTCTCAATCAGCCCCAGCATTTT; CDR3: CASSSSGALNQPQHF
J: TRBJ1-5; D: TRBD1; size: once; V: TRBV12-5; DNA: TGTGCTAGTGGTTTGGTACGGACAGGGCTTCAGCCCCAGCATTTT; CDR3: CASGLVRTGLQPQHF
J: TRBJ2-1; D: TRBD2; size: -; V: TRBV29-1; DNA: TGCAGCGTCCCAAGCGGGCTAGCGGGAGCAGGGCTATCCTACAATGAGCAGTTCTTC; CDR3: CSVPSGLAGAGLSYNEQFF
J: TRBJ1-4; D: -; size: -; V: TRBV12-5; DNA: TGTGCTAGTGGTTTGGGCCAGAATAATGAAAAACTGTTTTTT; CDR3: CASGLGQNNEKLFF